The rows below give T cell receptor beta chains drawn from one sample of a study of a mutant IDH1 vaccine in newly diagnosed glioma. The repertoire was sequenced with immunoSEQ multiplex PCR; TCRdb's copy has only in-frame clones and lacks some. The table shows just under 80,000 clones, with about 91% occurring only once. No antigen has been identified for these receptors. The input for sequencing was PBMCs, taken from a glioma patient whose treatment included an IDH1 peptide vaccine. The receptors shown here come from a woman aged 45-65 years with glioma. Each CDR3 is given with its conserved first and last residue. A D gene is named only where the DNA matches it firmly. Only some rows state a clone size, as once, few, many or a class for expanded clones.

clone_size,v_call,d_call,j_call,cdr3_nt,cdr3_aa
.,TRBV5-8,.,TRBJ1-5,TGTGCCAGCAGCTTGGGCAGCAATCAGCCCCAGCATTTT,CASSLGSNQPQHF
.,TRBV28,.,TRBJ2-7,TGTGCCAGCAGTTTAAGGCACCAGGGGCACCGTGGCGAGCAGTACTTC,CASSLRHQGHRGEQYF
once,TRBV7-9,TRBD1,TRBJ1-1,TGTGCCAGCAGCTTGGGGACAGGTGAAGCTTTCTTT,CASSLGTGEAFF
.,TRBV29-1,.,TRBJ2-2,TGCAGCGTTTCTACACTTGGGGAGCTGTTTTTT,CSVSTLGELFF
.,TRBV2,.,TRBJ1-1,TGTGCCAGCAGTGAATTTAGGACAGACGCTTTCTTT,CASSEFRTDAFF
.,TRBV6-4,.,TRBJ1-5,TGTGCCAGCAGCGCCGACAGTCTCCAGCCCCAGCATTTT,CASSADSLQPQHF
once,TRBV18,.,TRBJ1-5,TGTGCCAGCTCACCTTCTAATCAGGGGAGAAGCAATCAGCCCCAGCATTTT,CASSPSNQGRSNQPQHF
.,TRBV28,TRBD1,TRBJ2-7,TGTGCCAGCAGTCGGGACAGCCCCTACGAGCAGTACTTC,CASSRDSPYEQYF
.,TRBV19,.,TRBJ2-3,TGTGCCAGTAGTAAGGGGGCGGGACTAGATACGCAGTATTTT,CASSKGAGLDTQYF
.,TRBV7-2,.,TRBJ2-5,TGTGCCAGCAGCTTAATCAGGACAGAGACCCAGTACTTC,CASSLIRTETQYF
.,TRBV5-4,TRBD2,TRBJ2-5,TGTGCCAGCAGCCAAGAGCGGGGTAGAGAAGAGACCCAGTACTTC,CASSQERGREETQYF
.,TRBV19,TRBD1,TRBJ2-1,TGTGCCAGTAGTAGCAGGGGGTACAATGAGCAGTTCTTC,CASSSRGYNEQFF
.,TRBV28,TRBD2,TRBJ2-7,TGTGCCAGCAGTTGGGGAGGGCGGCCTCGCGGCGAGCAGTACTTC,CASSWGGRPRGEQYF
.,TRBV28,.,TRBJ1-3,TGTGCCAGCAGTTTATGGCCGGGGCAGGGGCTCTCTGGAAACACCATATATTTT,CASSLWPGQGLSGNTIYF
.,TRBV30,TRBD1,TRBJ2-7,TGTGCCTGGAGGGACAGGGGTAAGTCCTACGAGCAGTACTTC,CAWRDRGKSYEQYF
.,TRBV5-1,TRBD1,TRBJ1-4,TGCGCCAGCAGCTTGGAAGGGGGCGTTAATGAAAAACTGTTTTTT,CASSLEGGVNEKLFF
.,TRBV28,TRBD1,TRBJ2-1,TGTGCCAGCAGTTCCCTCCATGGGGACAGGAGGGTGAATGAGCAGTTCTTC,CASSSLHGDRRVNEQFF
.,TRBV7-9,TRBD2,TRBJ2-1,TGTGCCAGCAAGACTAGCGGGAGGTCCTACAATGAGCAGTTCTTC,CASKTSGRSYNEQFF
.,TRBV5-1,TRBD1,TRBJ2-6,TGCGCCAGCAGCTCGATTGATGGGACAGCCTCTGGGGCCAACGTCCTGACTTTC,CASSSIDGTASGANVLTF
.,TRBV5-8,.,TRBJ1-3,TGTGCCAGCAGTTTTGGGGTGAGCTCTGGAAACACCATATATTTT,CASSFGVSSGNTIYF
.,TRBV5-1,.,TRBJ1-2,TGCGCCAGCAGCTTGGATGGGGGGCGGTATGGCTACACCTTC,CASSLDGGRYGYTF
.,TRBV6-6,.,TRBJ1-1,TGTGCCAGCACCCCTGCCCGGCTAGGAGGAAACACTGAAGCTTTCTTT,CASTPARLGGNTEAFF